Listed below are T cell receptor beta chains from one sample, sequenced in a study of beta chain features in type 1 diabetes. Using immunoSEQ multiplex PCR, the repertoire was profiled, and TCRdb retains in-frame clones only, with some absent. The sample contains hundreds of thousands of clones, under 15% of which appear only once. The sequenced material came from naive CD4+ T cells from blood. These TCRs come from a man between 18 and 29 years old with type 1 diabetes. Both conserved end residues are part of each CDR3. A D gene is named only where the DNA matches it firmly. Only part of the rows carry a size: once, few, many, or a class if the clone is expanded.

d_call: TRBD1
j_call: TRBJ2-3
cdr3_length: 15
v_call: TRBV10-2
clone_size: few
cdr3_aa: CASSGGQYRTDTQYF
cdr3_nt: TGCGCCAGCAGTGGGGGACAGTACCGCACAGATACGCAGTATTTT

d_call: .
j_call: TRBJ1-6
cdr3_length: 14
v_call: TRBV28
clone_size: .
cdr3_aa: CASSQEGGLSPLHF
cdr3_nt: TGTGCCAGCAGTCAGGAGGGGGGGCTTTCACCCCTCCACTTT

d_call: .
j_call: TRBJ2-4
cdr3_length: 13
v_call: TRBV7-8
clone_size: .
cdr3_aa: CASSLEGRNIQYF
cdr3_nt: TGTGCCAGCAGCTTAGAGGGGAGAAACATTCAGTACTTC

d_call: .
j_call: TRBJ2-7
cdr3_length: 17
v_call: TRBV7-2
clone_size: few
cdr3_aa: CASSLAPPTVASYEQYF
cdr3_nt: TGTGCCAGCAGCTTAGCCCCCCCGACAGTGGCAAGCTACGAGCAGTACTTC

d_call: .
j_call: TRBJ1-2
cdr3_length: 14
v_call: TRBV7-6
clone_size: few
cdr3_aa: CASTQGGGDYGYTF
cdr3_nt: TGTGCCAGCACCCAGGGTGGGGGCGACTATGGCTACACCTTC

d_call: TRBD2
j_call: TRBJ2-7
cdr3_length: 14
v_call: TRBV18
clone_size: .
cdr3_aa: CASSPETSVNEQYF
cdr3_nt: TGTGCCAGCTCACCAGAGACTAGCGTTAACGAGCAGTACTTC

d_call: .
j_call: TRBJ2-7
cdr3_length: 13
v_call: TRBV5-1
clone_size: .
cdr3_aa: CASHGESSYEQYF
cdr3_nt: TGCGCCAGCCACGGGGAGAGCTCCTACGAGCAGTACTTC

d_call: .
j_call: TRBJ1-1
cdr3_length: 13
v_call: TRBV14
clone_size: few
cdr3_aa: CASSQHMDTEAFF
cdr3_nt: TGTGCCAGCAGCCAACATATGGACACTGAAGCTTTCTTT

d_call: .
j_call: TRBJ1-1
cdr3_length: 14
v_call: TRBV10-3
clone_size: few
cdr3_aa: CAISESFMNTEAFF
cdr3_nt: TGTGCCATCAGTGAGTCGTTTATGAACACTGAAGCTTTCTTT

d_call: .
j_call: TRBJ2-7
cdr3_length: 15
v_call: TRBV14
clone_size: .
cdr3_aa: CASSQDKGNSYEQYF
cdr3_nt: TGTGCCAGCAGCCAAGATAAAGGAAACTCCTACGAGCAGTACTTC

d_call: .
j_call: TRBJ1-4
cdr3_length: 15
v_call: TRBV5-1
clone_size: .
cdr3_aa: CASSSDSATNEKLFF
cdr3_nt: TGCGCCAGCAGCTCGGACAGTGCAACTAATGAAAAACTGTTTTTT

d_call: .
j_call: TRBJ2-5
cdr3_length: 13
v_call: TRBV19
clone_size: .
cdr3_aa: CASSIGWRETQYF
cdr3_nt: TGTGCCAGTAGTATTGGTTGGCGAGAGACCCAGTACTTC

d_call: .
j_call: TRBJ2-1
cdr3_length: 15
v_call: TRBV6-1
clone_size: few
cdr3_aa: CASSPPGVMYNEQFF
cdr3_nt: TGTGCCAGCAGCCCCCCCGGGGTCATGTACAATGAGCAGTTCTTC

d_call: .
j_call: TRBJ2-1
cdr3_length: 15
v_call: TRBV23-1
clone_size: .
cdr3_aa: CASTGGSGSANEQFF
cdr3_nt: TGCGCCAGCACTGGGGGGTCAGGGTCTGCCAATGAGCAGTTCTTC

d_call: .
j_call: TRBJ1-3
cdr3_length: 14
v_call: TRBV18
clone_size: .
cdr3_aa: CASSTTGSGNTIYF
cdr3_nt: TGTGCCAGCTCAACGACAGGATCTGGAAACACCATATATTTT

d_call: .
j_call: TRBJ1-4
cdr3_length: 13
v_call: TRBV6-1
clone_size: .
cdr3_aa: CASMAPGGGKLFF
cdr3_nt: TGTGCCAGCATGGCACCAGGCGGCGGAAAACTGTTTTTT

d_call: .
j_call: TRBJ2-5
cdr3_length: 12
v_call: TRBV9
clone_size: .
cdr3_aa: CASSVEGETQYF
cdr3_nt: TGTGCCAGCAGCGTAGAAGGAGAGACCCAGTACTTC

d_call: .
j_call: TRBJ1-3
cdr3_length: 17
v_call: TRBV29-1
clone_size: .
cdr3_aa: CSAQTREGLVSGNTIYF
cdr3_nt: TGCAGCGCTCAAACGAGGGAGGGTTTAGTCTCTGGAAACACCATATATTTT

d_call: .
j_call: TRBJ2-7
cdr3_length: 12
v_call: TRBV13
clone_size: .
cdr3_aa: CASSQEAYEQYF
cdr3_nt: TGTGCCAGCAGCCAAGAAGCCTACGAGCAGTACTTC

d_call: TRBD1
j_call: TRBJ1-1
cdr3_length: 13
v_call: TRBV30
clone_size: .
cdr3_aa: CAWEQGVGAEAFF
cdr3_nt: TGTGCCTGGGAACAGGGGGTAGGGGCTGAAGCTTTCTTT

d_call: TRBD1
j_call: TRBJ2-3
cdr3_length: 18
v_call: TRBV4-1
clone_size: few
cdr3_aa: CASSHWTGGSSSTDTQYF
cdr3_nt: TGCGCCAGCAGCCATTGGACAGGGGGGTCGTCTAGCACAGATACGCAGTATTTT

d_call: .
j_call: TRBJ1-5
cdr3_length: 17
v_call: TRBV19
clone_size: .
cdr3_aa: CASSIPSGRSSNQPQHF
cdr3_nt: TGTGCCAGTAGTATCCCCTCCGGGCGATCTAGCAATCAGCCCCAGCATTTT